The next 32 T cell receptor beta chains were all read from a single sample in a study of cytomegalovirus exposure and HLA in healthy donors. The PCR made use of 60 Vbeta and 13 Jbeta primers. Profiling relied on immunoSEQ multiplex PCR, and the TCRdb table lists in-frame clones only, not all of them. Of under 200,000 clones listed, 84% are singletons. Sequenced: PBMCs. Every receptor here comes from a man aged 18 to 35 in good health and CMV-seronegative.

The rearrangement uses TRBV6-5 and TRBJ2-5; 9 nucleotides agree with TRBD1. Germline CDR1 MNHEY, CDR2 SVGAGI. Germline trimming cut 2 bases from V and 5 bases from J; bases unmatched to any gene: 6. This CDR3 comprises 15 residues. The CDR3: CASSYGTGPYETQYF. The DNA for the CDR3 is TGTGCCAGCAGTTACGGGACAGGGCCGTACGAGACCCAGTACTTC.

In DNA form, the CDR3 reads TGCAGCGTTCGGACAGGTTCCTACGAGCAGTACTTC. It encodes CSVRTGSYEQYF. This chain uses TRBV29-1 with TRBJ2-7; 7 positions match TRBD1. V trimming: 5 bases; J trimming: 1 base; junction bases outside the gene matches: 2. CDR3 length: 12 amino acids. Looked up from germline, CDR1 is SQVTM and CDR2 is ANQGSEA.

V and J are TRBV5-1 and TRBJ2-7, with 9 bases aligning to TRBD1. CDR3 length: 16 amino acids. J lost 5 bases, V lost 0 bases, and 9 bases had no gene match. CDR1 is SGHRS, CDR2 YFSETQ, per germline. CDR3 nucleotide sequence: TGCGCCAGCAGCTTGGGGCCACAGGGGGCCGGCAACGAGCAGTACTTC. It specifies CASSLGPQGAGNEQYF.

V is TRBV15 and J is TRBJ2-7; no clear D. This CDR3 is built from 14 residues. V shed 0 bases and J shed 2 bases, with 8 bases lying between them. Germline V gene data show CDR1 as LNHNV and CDR2 as YYDKDF (reference sequence). CDR3 sequence: CATSRDPFTYEQYF. The CDR3 coding sequence is TGTGCCACCAGCAGAGATCCCTTTACCTACGAGCAGTACTTC.

V and J are TRBV6-5 and TRBJ2-5; the D gene is possibly TRBD2 (6 bases). In germline, CDR1 is MNHEY, CDR2 SVGAGI. This CDR3 comprises 15 residues. The germline V and J ends were trimmed by 5 bases and 2 bases, with 15 bases remaining between them. The CDR3 protein is CASSNRRERQETQYF. The CDR3 bases are TGTGCCAGCAGTAACCGCCGGGAGAGACAAGAGACCCAGTACTTC.

The chain uses TRBV29-1 and TRBJ1-1, with D unclear. Germline assignment: CDR1 SQVTM and CDR2 ANQGSEA. Trimming stripped 5 bases from V and 4 bases from J, with 14 bases between. This CDR3 has 13 residues. CDR3 residues: CSVLGTLGTEAFF. The CDR3 region has the DNA TGCAGCGTTCTGGGCACATTGGGCACTGAAGCTTTCTTT.

The CDR3 DNA follows: TGCAGCGTTGTGTACGGACTTACGGTGGAGACCCAGTACTTC. Translation gives CSVVYGLTVETQYF. The V call is TRBV29-1, the J call TRBJ2-5; TRBD2 might be the D (5 bases). The CDR3 loop spans 14 amino acids. Germline loops: CDR1 SQVTM, CDR2 ANQGSEA. Trimming cost V 4 bases and J 5 bases, with 17 bases left between them.

This clone appeared a single time. The CDR3 is CASSLPRVAGLPNEQFF. The CDR3 coding sequence is TGCGCCAGCAGCTTGCCGCGGGTAGCGGGACTCCCCAATGAGCAGTTCTTC. The V call is TRBV5-1, the J call TRBJ2-1; 8 bases map to TRBD2. V shed 1 base and J 6 bases; nucleotides not matched to a gene: 12. Germline V CDR1 and CDR2: SGHRS, YFSETQ. The CDR3 consists of 17 residues.

This clone was observed a few times. V usage is TRBV7-8 and J usage is TRBJ2-1, with a weak D call TRBD2 (5 bases). V was shortened by 0 bases and J by 6 bases, with 12 bases between the two germline ends. The CDR3 runs to 15 residues. Germline lookup yields CDR1 SGHVS and CDR2 FQNEAQ. The CDR3 loop reads CASSLAVWELNEQFF. The CDR3 DNA reads TGTGCCAGCAGCTTAGCAGTATGGGAGCTCAATGAGCAGTTCTTC.

The genes are TRBV6-4 and TRBJ2-7; D is unclear. The CDR3 is 16 amino acids. The V gene lost 0 bases and the J gene lost 0 bases, with 12 bases spanning the gap. CDR1 is MRHNA, CDR2 SNTAGT, per germline. CDR3 sequence: CASSDSKQTYSYEQYF. CDR3 nucleotides: TGTGCCAGCAGTGACTCGAAACAGACCTACTCCTACGAGCAGTACTTC.

The J gene is TRBJ1-1, the V gene TRBV6-1, with 7 bases matching TRBD1. The CDR3 runs 13 residues. Per the germline V gene, CDR1 is MNHNS and CDR2 is SASEGT. With V trimmed by 7 bases and J by 4 bases, 6 bases remained unmatched. This CDR3 is CASTPGGFTEAFF. The CDR3 DNA is TGTGCCAGCACCCCAGGGGGGTTCACTGAAGCTTTCTTT.

The chain has TRBV6-5 and TRBJ1-1; TRBD1 matches 8 bases. V shed 5 bases and J 4 bases; nucleotides not matched to a gene: 3. Germline assignment: CDR1 MNHEY and CDR2 SVGAGI. This CDR3 comprises 13 residues. CDR3 coding DNA: TGTGCCAGCAGTGTGGACAGGGCCACTGAAGCTTTCTTT. It specifies CASSVDRATEAFF.

The rearrangement links TRBV18 to TRBJ2-6, with a tentative D call TRBD1 (6 bases). Trimming stripped 5 bases from V and 2 bases from J, with 13 bases between. The germline V gene has CDR1 KGHSH and CDR2 LQKENI. The CDR3 loop spans 16 amino acids. The CDR3: CASSTLQGPGANVLTF. The CDR3 region has the DNA TGTGCCAGCTCAACTCTACAGGGCCCTGGGGCCAACGTCCTGACTTTC.

The chain links TRBV6-1 to TRBJ2-7; TRBD1 agrees at 7 bases. The germline V gene has CDR1 MNHNS and CDR2 SASEGT. V lost 5 bases to trimming and J lost 3 bases; unmatched junction nucleotides: 4. CDR3 size: 13 residues. CDR3: CASSQGESYEQYF. The DNA of the CDR3 is TGTGCCAGCAGTCAGGGGGAGAGCTACGAGCAGTACTTC.

The V gene is TRBV9, the J gene TRBJ2-5, with 8 bases that match TRBD2. The length of the CDR3 is 15 residues. Trimming removed 6 bases from V and 5 bases from J; junction bases left unmatched: 12. Germline V lookup: CDR1 SGDLS, CDR2 YYNGEE. Written as DNA, the CDR3 is TGTGCCAGCACCTACAGCGGGAGCGGGAGTGAGACCCAGTACTTC. Translating it yields CASTYSGSGSETQYF.

This chain connects TRBV4-1 to TRBJ2-1; 16 bases align to TRBD2. This CDR3 spans 21 amino acids. CDR1 is MGHRA and CDR2 is YSYEKL in the germline V gene. Trimming removed 1 base from V and 2 bases from J; junction bases left unmatched: 11. The CDR3 region has the DNA TGCGCCAGCAGCCAAGGCGGGACTAGCGGGAGGGCCGGGGTGACCTACAATGAGCAGTTCTTC. Amino acid sequence: CASSQGGTSGRAGVTYNEQFF.

This clone was counted once. This sequence joins TRBV4-1 and TRBJ2-3, with 7 bases aligning to TRBD2. Looked up from germline, CDR1 is MGHRA and CDR2 is YSYEKL. This CDR3 region has 15 residues. The V gene end was trimmed by 8 bases and the J gene end by 2 bases; junction bases not matched to a gene: 10. In DNA, the CDR3 is TGCGCCAGCGCCCTACTAGCGACGGACACAGATACGCAGTATTTT. Its protein product is CASALLATDTDTQYF.

The chain recombines TRBV5-6 with TRBJ1-5, with no clear D. The CDR3 length is 15 residues. Trimming took off 2 bases at V and 0 bases at J, with 9 bases between the two ends. CDR1 is SGHDT and CDR2 is YYEEEE in the germline V gene. The CDR3 loop is CASSFGGRSNQPQHF. CDR3 sequence (DNA): TGTGCCAGCAGCTTTGGCGGGCGTAGCAATCAGCCCCAGCATTTT.

This chain joins TRBV7-2 and TRBJ2-1; D not resolved. The V gene's germline CDR1 is SGHTA and CDR2 FQGNSA. This CDR3 has 11 residues. V shed 5 bases and J shed 6 bases, with 5 bases lying between them. The CDR3 reads CASSLFNEQFF. The CDR3 DNA follows: TGTGCCAGCAGCCTCTTCAATGAGCAGTTCTTC.

This chain uses TRBV7-3 with TRBJ2-2; 12 bases fit TRBD2. The CDR3 length is 21 residues. Germline V gene data show CDR1 as SGHTA and CDR2 as FQGTGA. V lost 5 bases and J lost 5; bases outside the gene matches: 21. The CDR3 protein is CASSPTGRELAGGPETGELFF. DNA of the CDR3: TGTGCCAGCAGCCCGACAGGGAGAGAGCTAGCGGGAGGGCCAGAGACCGGGGAGCTGTTTTTT.

The chain is built from TRBV4-1 and TRBJ2-7, with 11 bases aligning to TRBD1. Germline lookup yields CDR1 MGHRA and CDR2 YSYEKL. Unmatched junction bases numbered 10, after V lost 3 bases and J lost 6 bases. This CDR3 contains 16 residues. CDR3 region: CASSHDGPDRGLEQYF. The CDR3 coding sequence is TGCGCCAGCAGCCACGATGGGCCGGACAGGGGGCTCGAGCAGTACTTC.

The V call is TRBV6-1, the J call TRBJ1-5, with D perhaps matching TRBD1 (5 bases). CDR3 size: 15 residues. V lost 1 base and J lost 7, with 14 bases in between. The germline V gene has CDR1 MNHNS and CDR2 SASEGT. This CDR3 is CASSEGGRGGQPQHF. CDR3 nucleotide sequence: TGTGCCAGCAGTGAAGGGGGGAGGGGCGGGCAGCCCCAGCATTTT.

V and J are TRBV5-6 and TRBJ2-7, with a weak D call TRBD1 (5 bases). This CDR3 spans 16 amino acids. Germline V gene sequence: CDR1 SGHDT, CDR2 YYEEEE. The V and J ends lost 6 bases and 2 bases respectively, with 21 bases between them. CDR3 sequence: CASTNQGKSRPYEQYF. In DNA form, the CDR3 reads TGTGCCAGCACCAACCAGGGCAAAAGTCGGCCCTACGAGCAGTACTTC.

This chain uses TRBV4-1 with TRBJ1-2, with 9 bases matching TRBD1. With 2 bases clipped from V and 5 bases from J, the junction kept 9 bases outside the gene matches. Germline V CDR1 and CDR2: MGHRA, YSYEKL. This CDR3 is 16 amino acids long. The CDR3 coding sequence is TGCGCCAGCAGCCAAATCGGACAGGGGAGACCATATGGCTACACCTTC. It translates to CASSQIGQGRPYGYTF.

This chain uses TRBV6-1 with TRBJ1-5; tentatively, D is TRBD1 (6 bases). V was trimmed by 5 bases and J by 7 bases, leaving 12 bases between them. The germline V gene encodes CDR1 MNHNS and CDR2 SASEGT. This CDR3 is 13 amino acids long. DNA of the CDR3: TGTGCCAGCAGTAGGGGGGAGGGGCAGCCCCAGCATTTT. Amino acids: CASSRGEGQPQHF.

This sequence joins TRBV19 and TRBJ1-1; no definite D call. The CDR3 is made up of 13 amino acids. The V and J ends lost 5 bases and 3 bases respectively, with 10 bases between them. Germline lookup yields CDR1 LNHDA and CDR2 SQIVND (reference sequence). The CDR3 DNA sequence: TGTGCCAGTAGTCTGGAGGTGGACACTGAAGCTTTCTTT. It specifies CASSLEVDTEAFF.

In DNA, the CDR3 is TGTGCCAGCAGCTTGGCCGGACCCTCAGGGTATGGCTACACCTTC. Its protein is CASSLAGPSGYGYTF. The chain joins TRBV5-4 to TRBJ1-2; a weak D match, TRBD1 (5 bases). Germline assignment: CDR1 SGHNT and CDR2 YYREEE (reference sequence). Trimming left V 0 bases short and J 5 bases short, with 14 bases between. The CDR3 covers 15 residues.

V gene TRBV7-2 combines with J gene TRBJ2-4; 8 positions match TRBD2. Trimming cost V 1 base and J 0 bases; bases outside gene matches: 5. The germline V gene encodes CDR1 SGHTA and CDR2 FQGNSA. The CDR3 is 17 amino acids. The CDR3 reads CASSLVVAGLAKNIQYF. CDR3 nucleotide sequence: TGTGCCAGCAGCTTAGTAGTAGCGGGGCTAGCCAAAAACATTCAGTACTTC. Complete variable domain (other parts from reference TRBV7-2 and TRBJ2-4): GAGVSQSPSNKVTEKGKDVELRCDPISGHTALYWYRQSLGQGLEFLIYFQGNSAPDKSGLPSDRFSAERTGGSVSTLTIQRTQQEDSAVYLCASSLVVAGLAKNIQYFGAGTRLSVL.

CDR3 amino acids: CASSLGGGRSTGELFF. Written as DNA, the CDR3 is TGTGCCAGCAGCTTGGGAGGGGGTCGGAGCACCGGGGAGCTGTTTTTT. This chain links TRBV5-4 with TRBJ2-2; tentatively, D is TRBD1 (6 bases). Trimming took 0 bases from V and 4 from J, leaving 13 bases between them. Germline CDR1 reads SGHNT; CDR2 reads YYREEE (reference sequence). This CDR3 is built from 16 residues. Filled out from reference TRBV5-4 and TRBJ2-2, the complete variable domain reads ETGVTQSPTHLIKTRGQQVTLRCSSQSGHNTVSWYQQALGQGPQFIFQYYREEENGRGNFPPRFSGLQFPNYSSELNVNALELDDSALYLCASSLGGGRSTGELFFGEGSRLTVL.

This clone was counted once. The gene calls are TRBV4-1 and TRBJ2-1, with D tentatively TRBD2 (5 bases). Germline V gives CDR1 MGHRA, CDR2 YSYEKL. V lost 3 bases, J lost 0 bases, and 12 bases lay in between. The CDR3 totals 16 residues. CDR3 amino acids: CASSHTRSGSYNEQFF. Here the CDR3 DNA reads TGCGCCAGCAGCCATACTAGATCGGGCTCCTACAATGAGCAGTTCTTC.

The table lists this clone with a few counts. The gene calls are TRBV7-2 and TRBJ2-6; TRBD2 is a possible D gene (7 bases). Germline CDR1 and CDR2: SGHTA and FQGNSA. Between the trimmed V and J ends, which lost 5 bases and 4 bases, there was a span of 18 bases. This CDR3 is 17 amino acids long. In DNA form, the CDR3 reads TGTGCCAGCAGCCGAGCGTTAGGGGGGGGCGGGGCCAACGTCCTGACTTTC. Translated, it gives CASSRALGGGGANVLTF.

The CDR3 loop is CASSQGARNTEAFF. The CDR3 DNA follows: TGCGCCAGCAGCCAGGGGGCACGGAACACTGAAGCTTTCTTT. The chain uses TRBV5-1 and TRBJ1-1; 8 bases align to TRBD1. The CDR3 spans 14 residues. From germline, CDR1 is SGHRS and CDR2 YFSETQ. The V segment lost 4 bases and the J segment 1 base; nucleotides outside the gene matches: 3.